This passage covers 22 T cell receptor beta chains from one sample sequenced in a study of CD8 T cells in Susac syndrome. The authors reverse transcribed about 0.5 to 1 ug RNA with random hexamers. In TCRdb, the immunoSEQ multiplex PCR reads were re-called with MiXCR into one record per CDR3 protein. The sample includes about 280,000 distinct CDR3 sequences, around 83% of them seen just once. The sample was CD8+ T cells from PBMCs. The receptors stem from a human donor with multiple sclerosis.

This clonotype was seen a single time. The genes are TRBV6-1 and TRBJ2-3; 14 bases are shared with TRBD2. V lost 5 bases to trimming and J lost 4 bases; unmatched junction nucleotides: 5. The CDR3 has 16 residues. Germline V gene sequence: CDR1 MNHNS, CDR2 SASEGT. The CDR3: CASSKGLAGVADTQYF. The CDR3 DNA sequence: TGTGCCAGCAGTAAGGGACTAGCGGGAGTTGCAGATACGCAGTATTTT.

This rearrangement joins TRBV6-2 or TRBV6-3 to TRBJ2-7; D assignment may be TRBD1 or TRBD2 (5 bases each). This CDR3 has 16 residues. Germline CDR1 MNHEY, CDR2 SVGEGT. Trimming pared 4 bases from V and 5 bases from J, leaving 21 bases between. CDR3 DNA: TGTGCCAGCAGTTTCCTGATCGGGACGGGGTTCGACGAGCAGTACTTC. Encoded protein: CASSFLIGTGFDEQYF.

The V call is TRBV11-2, the J call TRBJ2-1; D not certain. Germline values: CDR1 SGHAT, CDR2 FQNNGV. CDR3 length: 11 amino acids. V lost 3 bases and J lost 9, with 6 bases in between. The chain's CDR3 is CASSLPTEQFF. CDR3 sequence (DNA): TGTGCCAGCAGCTTGCCGACTGAGCAGTTCTTC. The full variable domain, rest sourced from reference TRBV11-2 and TRBJ2-1, is EAGVAQSPRYKIIEKRQSVAFWCNPISGHATLYWYQQILGQGPKLLIQFQNNGVVDDSQLPKDRFSAERLKGVDSTLKIQPAKLEDSAVYLCASSLPTEQFFGPGTRLTVL.

This rearrangement joins TRBV19 to TRBJ2-6; no definite D call. The CDR3 has 17 residues. Trimming stripped 7 bases from V and 1 base from J, with 17 bases between. The germline V gene has CDR1 LNHDA and CDR2 SQIVND (reference sequence). The CDR3 sequence is CASNKVLGSSGANVLTF. In nucleotides, the CDR3 is TGTGCCAGTAACAAGGTCCTAGGGTCGTCTGGGGCCAACGTCCTGACTTTC.

This chain links TRBV27 with TRBJ1-1; 10 positions match TRBD1. Germline lookup yields CDR1 MNHEY and CDR2 SMNVEV (reference sequence). CDR3 length: 14 amino acids. Trimming removed 5 bases from V and 4 bases from J; junction bases left unmatched: 4. CDR3 in DNA: TGTGCCAGCAGTGTCCGGACAGGGGGCACTGAAGCTTTCTTT. It is translated as CASSVRTGGTEAFF.

V and J are TRBV20-1 and TRBJ1-3; no reliable D call. The CDR3 covers 14 residues. Per germline, CDR1 DFQATT and CDR2 SNEGSKA (reference sequence). V gave up 1 base and J gave up 4 bases, with 11 bases separating them. The CDR3 region is CSARGGSGGNTIYF. The CDR3 coding sequence is TGCAGTGCTAGAGGAGGGTCTGGAGGAAACACCATATATTTT.

This chain uses TRBV7-3 with TRBJ2-2, with 16 bases aligning to TRBD2. V lost 0 bases, J lost 3 bases, and 7 bases stayed unmatched. There are 20 residues in the CDR3. Germline loops: CDR1 SGHTA, CDR2 FQGTGA. CDR3 in amino acids: CASSLTGTSGRAKDTGELFF. The CDR3 DNA follows: TGTGCCAGCAGCTTAACGGGGACTAGCGGGAGGGCCAAAGACACCGGGGAGCTGTTTTTT.

The chain joins TRBV19 to TRBJ1-5; 7 bases agree with TRBD1. V dropped 4 bases and J dropped 4; count of bases not matched to a gene: 10. From germline, CDR1 is LNHDA and CDR2 SQIVND (reference sequence). This CDR3 has 16 amino acids. The CDR3 DNA sequence: TGTGCCAGTAGTAACCGGGACAGATACCTTAATCAGCCCCAGCATTTT. It encodes CASSNRDRYLNQPQHF.

V is TRBV9 and J is TRBJ2-3, with D possibly being TRBD2 (6 bases). The CDR3 is 14 residues long. V lost 5 bases, J lost 2 bases, and 12 bases lay in between. Germline lookup yields CDR1 SGDLS and CDR2 YYNGEE. CDR3 DNA: TGTGCCAGCAGTGTGAGCGGGTCCACAGATACGCAGTATTTT. Protein: CASSVSGSTDTQYF.

This sequence joins TRBV29-1 and TRBJ2-7, with 11 bases aligning to TRBD1. Trimming took 4 bases from V and 5 from J; bases not matched to a gene: 13. The CDR3 extends over 16 amino acids. Germline V CDR1 and CDR2: SQVTM, ANQGSEA. CDR3 in amino acids: CSVVVWTGGGGDEQYF. The CDR3 DNA reads as TGCAGCGTTGTAGTGTGGACAGGGGGCGGCGGCGACGAGCAGTACTTC.

V usage is TRBV6-1 and J usage is TRBJ2-1, with 9 bases that match TRBD2. This CDR3 is 14 amino acids long. V shed 8 bases, J shed 5 bases, and the junction held 7 bases outside the gene matches. CDR1 and CDR2 (germline): MNHNS, SASEGT. The chain's CDR3 is CASAIAGVDNEQFF. CDR3 bases: TGTGCCAGCGCAATAGCGGGAGTCGACAATGAGCAGTTCTTC.

The chain recombines TRBV2 with TRBJ2-1, with 14 nucleotides matching TRBD2. Germline V CDR1 and CDR2: SNHLY, FYNNEI. The CDR3 has 16 amino acids. The V and J ends lost 6 bases and 8 bases, in that order; junction bases with no gene match: 9. CDR3 bases: TGTGCCAGCAGCGGGACTAGCGGGAGTTTAATGGATGAGCAGTTCTTC. Protein sequence: CASSGTSGSLMDEQFF. The entire variable domain, with the rest obtained from reference TRBV2 and TRBJ2-1, is as follows: EPEVTQTPSHQVTQMGQEVILRCVPISNHLYFYWYRQILGQKVEFLVSFYNNEISEKSEIFDDQFSVERPDGSNFTLKIRSTKLEDSAMYFCASSGTSGSLMDEQFFGPGTRLTVL.

V is TRBV29-1 and J is TRBJ2-3, with 9 bases aligning to TRBD1. V shed 7 bases, J shed 1 base, and the junction held 6 bases outside the gene matches. CDR3 size: 14 residues. Per the germline V gene, CDR1 is SQVTM and CDR2 is ANQGSEA. The CDR3 spells CSADRDRGTDTQYF. The CDR3 nucleotides read TGCAGCGCCGACCGGGACAGGGGCACAGATACGCAGTATTTT.

The rearrangement uses TRBV12-3 or TRBV12-4 and TRBJ1-3; 9 bases map to TRBD1. Losses at the gene ends were 9 bases for V and 7 bases for J; bases not matched to a gene: 1. This CDR3 has 11 amino acids. The CDR3 loop reads CASGQGNTIYF. CDR3 nucleotides: TGTGCCAGTGGACAGGGGAACACCATATATTTT.

This chain uses TRBV4-1 with TRBJ2-3, with TRBD2 identical over 10 bases. With 5 bases clipped from V and 0 bases from J, the junction kept 11 bases outside the gene matches. The length of the CDR3 is 18 residues. Per germline, CDR1 MGHRA and CDR2 YSYEKL. The CDR3 region is CASSASGRAGASTDTQYF. CDR3 coding DNA: TGCGCCAGCAGCGCCAGCGGGAGGGCCGGTGCTAGCACAGATACGCAGTATTTT.

The rearrangement joins TRBV6-5 to TRBJ2-1; the D gene is possibly TRBD2 (6 bases). CDR3 size: 13 residues. V was trimmed by 0 bases and J by 15 bases, leaving 15 bases between them. Germline CDR1 is MNHEY and CDR2 is SVGAGI. The CDR3 loop reads CASSYSTGGVPFF. The CDR3 DNA reads as TGTGCCAGCAGTTACTCGACGGGCGGGGTCCCGTTCTTC.

The chain links TRBV2 to TRBJ2-2; tentatively, D is TRBD2 (5 bases). CDR1 is SNHLY and CDR2 is FYNNEI in the germline V gene. The CDR3 length is 15 residues. V was cut by 5 bases and J by 4 bases, with 14 bases left in between. CDR3 nucleotides: TGTGCCAGCAGTAGTTTGGGAGAGGGCACCGGGGAGCTGTTTTTT. Translating it yields CASSSLGEGTGELFF.

CDR3 sequence reads: CSVEVRGDSNNEQFF. CDR3 DNA: TGCAGCGTTGAAGTGAGGGGGGACAGTAACAATGAGCAGTTCTTC. This chain uses TRBV29-1 with TRBJ2-1, with a weak D call TRBD1 (7 bases). Germline values: CDR1 SQVTM, CDR2 ANQGSEA. V was clipped by 1 base and J by 5 bases, with 15 bases between them. This CDR3 has 15 residues.

The chain recombines TRBV28 with TRBJ1-5; the D gene is possibly TRBD1 (6 bases). The CDR3 contains 16 residues. Germline CDR1 MDHEN, CDR2 SYDVKM. Trimming cost V 8 bases and J 1 base, with 18 bases left between them. The CDR3: CASLGGYRESNQPQHF. The DNA for the CDR3 is TGTGCCAGCCTCGGCGGTTACAGGGAAAGCAATCAGCCCCAGCATTTT.

This rearrangement joins TRBV6-1 to TRBJ2-2; possibly TRBD2 for D (7 bases). V was shortened by 3 bases and J by 4 bases, with 21 bases between the two germline ends. The CDR3 is made up of 18 amino acids. Germline CDR1 MNHNS, CDR2 SASEGT. The CDR3 DNA is TGTGCCAGCAGTGAGGGGGGGCAGGTCGGTTTCGGCACCGGGGAGCTGTTTTTT. Its translation: CASSEGGQVGFGTGELFF.

This clonotype has just one count. The rearrangement uses TRBV14 and TRBJ2-5, with 7 bases matching TRBD2. The V gene's germline CDR1 is SGHDN and CDR2 FVKESK. J was trimmed by 7 bases and V by 4 bases; bases with no gene match: 9. The CDR3 totals 14 residues. For the CDR3, the DNA is TGTGCCAGCAGCCGCCACGGACTAGATGTGACCCAGTACTTC. Translation: CASSRHGLDVTQYF.

The chain employs TRBV28 and TRBJ2-1; D remains unclear. The CDR3 consists of 14 residues. Germline assignment: CDR1 MDHEN and CDR2 SYDVKM. With 10 bases removed from V and 0 bases from J, the gap between germline ends came to 13 bases. CDR3 region: CATQAENSYNEQFF. For the CDR3, the DNA is TGTGCCACCCAGGCGGAGAACTCCTACAATGAGCAGTTCTTC.